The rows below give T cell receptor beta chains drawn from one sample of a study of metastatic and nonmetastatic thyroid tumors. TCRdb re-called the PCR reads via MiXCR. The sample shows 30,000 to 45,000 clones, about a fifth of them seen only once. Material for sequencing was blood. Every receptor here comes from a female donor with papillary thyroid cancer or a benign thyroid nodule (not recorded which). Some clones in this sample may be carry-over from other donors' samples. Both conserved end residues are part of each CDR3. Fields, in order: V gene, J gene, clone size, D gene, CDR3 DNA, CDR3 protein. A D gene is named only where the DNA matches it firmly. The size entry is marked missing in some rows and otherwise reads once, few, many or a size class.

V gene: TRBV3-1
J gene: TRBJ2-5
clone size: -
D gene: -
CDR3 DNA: TGTGCCAGCAGCCAAGTACTAGCACCTCAAGAGACCCAGTGCTTC
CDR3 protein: CASSQVLAPQETQCF

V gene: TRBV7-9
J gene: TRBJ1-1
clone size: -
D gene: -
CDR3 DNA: TGTGCCAGCGGGGGGGGCACTGAAGCTTTCTTT
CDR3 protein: CASGGGTEAFF

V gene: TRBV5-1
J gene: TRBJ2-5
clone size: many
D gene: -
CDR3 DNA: TGCGCCAGCAGCTTGAGACCGGCCCAAGAGACCCAGTACTTC
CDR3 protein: CASSLRPAQETQYF

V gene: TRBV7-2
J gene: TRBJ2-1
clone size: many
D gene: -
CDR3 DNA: TGTGCCAGCAGCCCTCTAGTTTCCTACAATGAGCAGTTCTTC
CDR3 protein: CASSPLVSYNEQFF

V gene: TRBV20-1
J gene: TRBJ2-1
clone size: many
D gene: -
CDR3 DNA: TGCAGTGCTGGAGCTCCGGGACTGGCCTCCTTCAATGAGCAGTTCTTC
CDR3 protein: CSAGAPGLASFNEQFF

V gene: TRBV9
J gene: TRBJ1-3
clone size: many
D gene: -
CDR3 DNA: TGTGCCAGTGAGCCGGGACGAAGCTCTGGAAACACCATATATTTT
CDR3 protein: CASEPGRSSGNTIYF

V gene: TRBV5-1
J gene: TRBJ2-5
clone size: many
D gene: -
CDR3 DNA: TGCGCCAGCAGGGACAATCCCCAAGAGACCCAGTACTTC
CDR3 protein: CASRDNPQETQYF

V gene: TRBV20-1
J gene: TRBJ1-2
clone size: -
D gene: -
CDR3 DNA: TGCAGTGCTAGGGGGGACGGCGATTATGGCTACACCTTC
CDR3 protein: CSARGDGDYGYTF

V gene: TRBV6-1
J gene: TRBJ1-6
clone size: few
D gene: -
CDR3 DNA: TGTGCCAGCCGGGGGACCCTCGCAGAGTATTATAATTCACCCCTCCACTTT
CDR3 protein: CASRGTLAEYYNSPLHF

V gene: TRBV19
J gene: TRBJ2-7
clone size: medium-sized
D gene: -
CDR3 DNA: TGTGCCAGTAGTCTGGACTTACACTACGAGCAGTACTTC
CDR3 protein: CASSLDLHYEQYF

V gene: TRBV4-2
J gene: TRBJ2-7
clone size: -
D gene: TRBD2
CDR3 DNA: TGTGCCAGCATCCCGCGGGGACTAGCGGGAGCTATCCCCCGCGAGCAGTACTTC
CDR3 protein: CASIPRGLAGAIPREQYF

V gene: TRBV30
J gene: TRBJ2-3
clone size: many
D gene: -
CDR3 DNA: TGTGCCTGGAAGCGGCAGGGAACAGATACGCAGTATTTT
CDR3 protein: CAWKRQGTDTQYF

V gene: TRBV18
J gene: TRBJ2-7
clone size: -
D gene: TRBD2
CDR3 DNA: TGTGCCAGCTCACCGGTACTAGCGGGAGGACGGGACGAGCAGTACTTC
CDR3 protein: CASSPVLAGGRDEQYF

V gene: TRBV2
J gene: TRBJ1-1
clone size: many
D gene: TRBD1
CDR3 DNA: TGTGCCAGCAGTGAGGCCCTACAGGGGGCCACTGAAGCTTTCTTT
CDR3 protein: CASSEALQGATEAFF

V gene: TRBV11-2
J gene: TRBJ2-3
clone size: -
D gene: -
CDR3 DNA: TGTGCCAGCAGCTTAATATCTAGCGATCCAGATACGCAGTATTTT
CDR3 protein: CASSLISSDPDTQYF

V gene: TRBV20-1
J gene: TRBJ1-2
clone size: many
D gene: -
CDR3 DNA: TGCAGTGCACATCTTGACAGCTCGCGGGGCTACACCTTC
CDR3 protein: CSAHLDSSRGYTF

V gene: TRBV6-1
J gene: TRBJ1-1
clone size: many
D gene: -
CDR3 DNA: TGTGCCCAAGGGGCCGAGAGCACTCTAACTGAAGCTTTCTTT
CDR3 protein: CAQGAESTLTEAFF

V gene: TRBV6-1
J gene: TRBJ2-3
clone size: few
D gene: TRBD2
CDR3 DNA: TGTGCCAGCGGCCCCGGGAGGTATAGCACAGATACGCAGTATTTT
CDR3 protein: CASGPGRYSTDTQYF

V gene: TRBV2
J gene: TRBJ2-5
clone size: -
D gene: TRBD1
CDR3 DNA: TGTGCCGGCATCCCGGGACAGGGTTTTCGAGAGACCCAGTACTTC
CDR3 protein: CAGIPGQGFRETQYF

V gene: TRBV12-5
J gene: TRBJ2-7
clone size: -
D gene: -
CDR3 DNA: TGTGCTAGTGGTCCGGGTTTGGGGCTAGTGGGGTACGATCAGTACTTC
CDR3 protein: CASGPGLGLVGYDQYF

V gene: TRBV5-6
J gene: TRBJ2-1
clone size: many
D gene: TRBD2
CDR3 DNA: TGTGCCAGCAGCTTGGGTTTTCCTAGCGGGAGTAGAAATGAGCAGTTCTTC
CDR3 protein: CASSLGFPSGSRNEQFF

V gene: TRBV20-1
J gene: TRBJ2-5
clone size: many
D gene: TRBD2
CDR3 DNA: TGCAGTGCTACTGGACTAGCGGGGGGTGAGACCCAGTACTTC
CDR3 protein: CSATGLAGGETQYF

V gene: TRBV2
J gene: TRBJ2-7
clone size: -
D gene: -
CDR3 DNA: TGTGCCAGCAGTGAAGCGCTTGCTACATGGGGCTCTAGTGACGAGCAGTACTTC
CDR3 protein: CASSEALATWGSSDEQYF

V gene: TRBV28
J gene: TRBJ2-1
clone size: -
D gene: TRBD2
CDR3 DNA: TGTGCCAGCAGGACTCCGGTACTAGCGACAGACAATGAGCAGTTCTTC
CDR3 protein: CASRTPVLATDNEQFF

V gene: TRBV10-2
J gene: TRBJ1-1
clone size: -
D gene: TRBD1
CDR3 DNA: TGCGCCAGCACGGACAGGGTCGGCACTGAAACTTTCTTT
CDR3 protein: CASTDRVGTETFF

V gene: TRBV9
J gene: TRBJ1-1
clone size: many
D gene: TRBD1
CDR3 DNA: TGTGCCAGCAGCGTAGGGACAGGGGGGACTGAAGCTTTCTTT
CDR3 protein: CASSVGTGGTEAFF

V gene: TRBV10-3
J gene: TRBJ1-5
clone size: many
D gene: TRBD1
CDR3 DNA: TGTGCCATCAGTGAGGGACAGGGGAGCAATCAGCCCCAGCATTTT
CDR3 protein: CAISEGQGSNQPQHF

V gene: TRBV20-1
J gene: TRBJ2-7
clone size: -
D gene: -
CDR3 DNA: TGCAGTGCTGCCGCATTGGGGCGCAGGGTCGACGAGCAGTACTTC
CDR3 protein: CSAAALGRRVDEQYF

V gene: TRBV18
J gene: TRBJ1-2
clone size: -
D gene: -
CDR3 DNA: TGTGCCAGTTCCCCGGACAGCTACTATGTCTACACCTTC
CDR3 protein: CASSPDSYYVYTF

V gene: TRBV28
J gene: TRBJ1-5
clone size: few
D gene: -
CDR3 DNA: TGTGCCAGCAGCCCTGGGACCCAGCCCCAGCATTTT
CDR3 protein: CASSPGTQPQHF

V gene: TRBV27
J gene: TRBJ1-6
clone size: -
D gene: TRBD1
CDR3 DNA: TGTGCCAGCAGTATCAAGGACAGGATACTTTCACCCCTCCACTTT
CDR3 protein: CASSIKDRILSPLHF

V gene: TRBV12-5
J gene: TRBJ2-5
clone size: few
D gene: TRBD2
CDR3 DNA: TGTGCTAGTGGTACCCTCGGGGGGAGCGGGAGTAATCGAGAGACCCAGTACTTC
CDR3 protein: CASGTLGGSGSNRETQYF